This is a list of T cell receptor beta chains from one sample in a study of T cell repertoires in cytomegalovirus infection. One entry per CDR3 protein, called by TCRdb with MiXCR from the reads. The sample records 90,000 to 130,000 distinct CDR3 sequences, about 9.5% being singletons. Antigens of these TCRs are unknown. The sample comprised PBMCs, sequenced either directly or after in vitro stimulation (not recorded which). The source of these receptors is a human donor in good health (CMV status not recorded). Some clones in this sample may be carry-over from other donors' samples. CDR3s include the opening cysteine and the closing phenylalanine or tryptophan. The order of the fields is clone size, J gene, CDR3 length, V gene, D gene, CDR3 DNA, CDR3 protein. A D gene is named only where the DNA matches it firmly. Clone size is given for some rows only: seen once, a few or many times, or a class if the clone is expanded.

abundance: many; j_gene: TRBJ2-1; len: 14; v_gene: TRBV7-2; d_gene: TRBD1; CDR3nt: TGTGCCAGCAGCGGGACAGGGGGTATGCATGAGCAGTTCTTC; CDR3aa: CASSGTGGMHEQFF
abundance: many; j_gene: TRBJ1-5; len: 18; v_gene: TRBV10-3; d_gene: TRBD1; CDR3nt: TGTGCCATCAGTGAGTCGCTGGACAGGGCGTATAGCAATCAGCCCCAGCATTTT; CDR3aa: CAISESLDRAYSNQPQHF
abundance: .; j_gene: TRBJ2-1; len: 14; v_gene: TRBV6-6; d_gene: .; CDR3nt: TGTGCCAGCAAATTTACCTGGGCCGACAATGAGCAGTTCTTC; CDR3aa: CASKFTWADNEQFF
abundance: few; j_gene: TRBJ2-2; len: 14; v_gene: TRBV6-2/TRBV6-3; d_gene: .; CDR3nt: TGTGCCAGCATGGAGGGATTCGACACCGGGGAGCTGTTTTTT; CDR3aa: CASMEGFDTGELFF
abundance: many; j_gene: TRBJ2-6; len: 17; v_gene: TRBV27; d_gene: .; CDR3nt: TGTGCCAGCAGTTCGCGGGCTACTAACTCTGGGGCCAACGTCCTGACTTTC; CDR3aa: CASSSRATNSGANVLTF
abundance: many; j_gene: TRBJ2-5; len: 16; v_gene: TRBV7-2; d_gene: .; CDR3nt: TGTGCCAGCAGCCCTTTTTGGTATAGGGACGAAGAGACCCAGTACTTC; CDR3aa: CASSPFWYRDEETQYF
abundance: few; j_gene: TRBJ2-3; len: 15; v_gene: TRBV20-1; d_gene: TRBD2; CDR3nt: TGCAGTGCTCGAATAGCGGGAGGGTGGGCAGATACGCAGTATTTT; CDR3aa: CSARIAGGWADTQYF
abundance: .; j_gene: TRBJ2-1; len: 17; v_gene: TRBV7-6; d_gene: TRBD2; CDR3nt: TGTGCCAGCAGCTTAGGAGGACTAGCGGGAGACATAAATGAGCAGTTCTTC; CDR3aa: CASSLGGLAGDINEQFF
abundance: few; j_gene: TRBJ2-5; len: 15; v_gene: TRBV5-4; d_gene: TRBD2; CDR3nt: TGTGCCAGCAGCTTCTACCTAGCGGGGACGGAGACCCAGTACTTC; CDR3aa: CASSFYLAGTETQYF
abundance: many; j_gene: TRBJ1-6; len: 18; v_gene: TRBV18; d_gene: .; CDR3nt: TGTGCCAGCTCACCACCGGGTTGGGAGGAACCGGCGAATTCACCCCTCCACTTT; CDR3aa: CASSPPGWEEPANSPLHF
abundance: .; j_gene: TRBJ1-1; len: 14; v_gene: TRBV12-3/TRBV12-4; d_gene: .; CDR3nt: TGTGCCAGCAGTCCAGACGTGACTTCGACTGAAGCTTTCTTT; CDR3aa: CASSPDVTSTEAFF
abundance: many; j_gene: TRBJ1-1; len: 14; v_gene: TRBV6-2/TRBV6-3; d_gene: .; CDR3nt: TGTGCCAGCAGTTACTTGGGGAAGAACACTGAAGCTTTCTTT; CDR3aa: CASSYLGKNTEAFF
abundance: many; j_gene: TRBJ1-1; len: 14; v_gene: TRBV28; d_gene: TRBD1; CDR3nt: TGTGCCAGCAGACTGACAGGGTTGAACACTGAAGCTTTCTTT; CDR3aa: CASRLTGLNTEAFF
abundance: many; j_gene: TRBJ1-6; len: 14; v_gene: TRBV20-1; d_gene: TRBD1; CDR3nt: TGCAGTGCTAGAGTTTTGACAGGGTCGTCACCCCTCCACTTT; CDR3aa: CSARVLTGSSPLHF
abundance: .; j_gene: TRBJ2-2; len: 11; v_gene: TRBV4-2; d_gene: .; CDR3nt: TGTGCCAGCAGCCAAGACGGGGAGCTGTTTTTT; CDR3aa: CASSQDGELFF
abundance: few; j_gene: TRBJ2-3; len: 15; v_gene: TRBV4-1; d_gene: TRBD1; CDR3nt: TGCGCCAGCAGCCAAGAGGGACAGCGCACAGATACGCAGTATTTT; CDR3aa: CASSQEGQRTDTQYF
abundance: .; j_gene: TRBJ2-1; len: 15; v_gene: TRBV7-9; d_gene: .; CDR3nt: TGTGCCAGCAGCCCTAGGGGGACGCCTTCCAATGAGCAGTTCTTC; CDR3aa: CASSPRGTPSNEQFF
abundance: many; j_gene: TRBJ2-7; len: 15; v_gene: TRBV4-1; d_gene: TRBD2; CDR3nt: TGCGCCAGCAGCCCGGTCACTAGCGGTTACTACGAGCAGTACTTC; CDR3aa: CASSPVTSGYYEQYF
abundance: few; j_gene: TRBJ1-1; len: 15; v_gene: TRBV5-1; d_gene: TRBD1; CDR3nt: TGCGCCAGCAGCTTGGCCGGGCCAGGGGGATCTGAAGCTTTCTTT; CDR3aa: CASSLAGPGGSEAFF
abundance: many; j_gene: TRBJ2-5; len: 14; v_gene: TRBV7-9; d_gene: .; CDR3nt: TGTGCCAGCAGCTCGGAGGCTGCGGTACGGACCCAGTACTTC; CDR3aa: CASSSEAAVRTQYF
abundance: .; j_gene: TRBJ2-1; len: 17; v_gene: TRBV19; d_gene: TRBD2; CDR3nt: TGTGCCAGTAGTATAGATCGCCTAGCGGGAGTTAACAATGAGCAGTTCTTC; CDR3aa: CASSIDRLAGVNNEQFF
abundance: few; j_gene: TRBJ2-3; len: 14; v_gene: TRBV20-1; d_gene: TRBD1; CDR3nt: TGCAGTGCTCCAGAGGGACAGGGGTCAGATACGCAGTATTTT; CDR3aa: CSAPEGQGSDTQYF
abundance: few; j_gene: TRBJ1-5; len: 15; v_gene: TRBV20-1; d_gene: .; CDR3nt: TGCAGTGCTAGAGCCGGGGCAGGGAACAATCAGCCCCAGCATTTT; CDR3aa: CSARAGAGNNQPQHF
abundance: many; j_gene: TRBJ2-5; len: 15; v_gene: TRBV7-2; d_gene: TRBD2; CDR3nt: TGTGCCAGCAGCTTAGGGGTAGCGGGAGGAGAGACCCAGTACTTC; CDR3aa: CASSLGVAGGETQYF
abundance: many; j_gene: TRBJ2-7; len: 14; v_gene: TRBV27; d_gene: TRBD2; CDR3nt: TGTGCCAGCAGTCTAGCGGCCGCCAGGGACGAGCAGTACTTC; CDR3aa: CASSLAAARDEQYF
abundance: many; j_gene: TRBJ2-4; len: 15; v_gene: TRBV7-2; d_gene: TRBD2; CDR3nt: TGTGCCAGCAGCCCGCGACTAGCGGGAGCCGAGGGACAGTACTTC; CDR3aa: CASSPRLAGAEGQYF
abundance: many; j_gene: TRBJ1-1; len: 14; v_gene: TRBV7-2; d_gene: .; CDR3nt: TGTGCCAGCAGCCTCCGCCAGGGGAACACTGAAGCTTTCTTT; CDR3aa: CASSLRQGNTEAFF
abundance: .; j_gene: TRBJ2-7; len: 14; v_gene: TRBV6-1; d_gene: .; CDR3nt: TGTGCCAGCAGTGAAGCGGGAGAGGCGTACGAGCAGTACTTC; CDR3aa: CASSEAGEAYEQYF
abundance: few; j_gene: TRBJ2-7; len: 14; v_gene: TRBV19; d_gene: .; CDR3nt: TGTGCCAGTAGAGTTAGGGACGGCTTACGTGAGCAGTACTTC; CDR3aa: CASRVRDGLREQYF
abundance: many; j_gene: TRBJ2-1; len: 12; v_gene: TRBV29-1; d_gene: .; CDR3nt: TGCAGCGTAGCGGAGTCCTACAATGAGCAGTTCTTC; CDR3aa: CSVAESYNEQFF
abundance: few; j_gene: TRBJ1-1; len: 13; v_gene: TRBV20-1; d_gene: .; CDR3nt: TGCAGTGCTAGAGGCGGCACGAACACTGAAGCTTTCTTT; CDR3aa: CSARGGTNTEAFF
abundance: .; j_gene: TRBJ2-3; len: 16; v_gene: TRBV7-9; d_gene: TRBD2; CDR3nt: TGTGCCAGCAGCGACATTAGCGGGAGCGCCACAGATACGCAGTATTTT; CDR3aa: CASSDISGSATDTQYF
abundance: few; j_gene: TRBJ2-5; len: 15; v_gene: TRBV5-1; d_gene: .; CDR3nt: TGCGCCAGCAGCAGAACGGGACAATTCCAAGAGACCCAGTACTTC; CDR3aa: CASSRTGQFQETQYF
abundance: medium-sized; j_gene: TRBJ2-7; len: 15; v_gene: TRBV7-9; d_gene: .; CDR3nt: TGTGCCAGCAGCTTAAGAGGGACTCGTCACTACGAGCAGTACTTC; CDR3aa: CASSLRGTRHYEQYF
abundance: many; j_gene: TRBJ2-5; len: 17; v_gene: TRBV7-2; d_gene: TRBD2; CDR3nt: TGTGCCAGCAGCTTAGCGACTAGCGGGAAGGGCCGTGAGACCCAGTACTTC; CDR3aa: CASSLATSGKGRETQYF
abundance: few; j_gene: TRBJ2-6; len: 17; v_gene: TRBV23-1; d_gene: .; CDR3nt: TGCGCCAGCAGTCAAACCCCGACCGGGTCCGGGGCCAACGTCCTGACTTTC; CDR3aa: CASSQTPTGSGANVLTF
abundance: many; j_gene: TRBJ2-1; len: 15; v_gene: TRBV7-3; d_gene: .; CDR3nt: TGTGCCAGCAGCTTCCAGGGAACTACCTACAATGAGCAGTTCTTC; CDR3aa: CASSFQGTTYNEQFF
abundance: few; j_gene: TRBJ2-1; len: 15; v_gene: TRBV11-2; d_gene: .; CDR3nt: TGTGCCAGCAGCTCGAACACCAGTCAGGTCAATGAGCAGTTCTTC; CDR3aa: CASSSNTSQVNEQFF
abundance: .; j_gene: TRBJ2-1; len: 14; v_gene: TRBV28; d_gene: .; CDR3nt: TGTGCCAGCAGGTCGCCTAGCTCCTACAATGAGCAGTTCTTC; CDR3aa: CASRSPSSYNEQFF
abundance: few; j_gene: TRBJ1-5; len: 13; v_gene: TRBV7-2; d_gene: .; CDR3nt: TGTGCCAGCAGCGAGGCTAGCAATCAGCCCCAGCATTTT; CDR3aa: CASSEASNQPQHF
abundance: many; j_gene: TRBJ2-7; len: 15; v_gene: TRBV7-2; d_gene: TRBD2; CDR3nt: TGTGCCAGCAGCTTATCACTAGCGGGACCCTACGAGCAGTACTTC; CDR3aa: CASSLSLAGPYEQYF
abundance: .; j_gene: TRBJ2-6; len: 15; v_gene: TRBV19; d_gene: .; CDR3nt: TGTGCCAGCCAGCCCAGGTTACTGGGGGCCAACGTCCTGACTTTC; CDR3aa: CASQPRLLGANVLTF
abundance: .; j_gene: TRBJ2-7; len: 16; v_gene: TRBV27; d_gene: .; CDR3nt: TGTGCCAGCAGTTTCCGTCCTGAGGACAGCTCCTACGAGCAGTACTTC; CDR3aa: CASSFRPEDSSYEQYF
abundance: many; j_gene: TRBJ2-3; len: 15; v_gene: TRBV7-9; d_gene: .; CDR3nt: TGTGCCAGCAGCCCGAGTGGGCAGAGCACAGATACGCAGTATTTT; CDR3aa: CASSPSGQSTDTQYF
abundance: many; j_gene: TRBJ2-1; len: 12; v_gene: TRBV7-2; d_gene: .; CDR3nt: TGTGCCAGCAGCCGAGTGTACAATGAGCAGTTCTTC; CDR3aa: CASSRVYNEQFF
abundance: many; j_gene: TRBJ1-5; len: 15; v_gene: TRBV12-3/TRBV12-4; d_gene: TRBD1; CDR3nt: TGTGCCAGCAGCCAGACCGGGACAGGGGTTCAGCCCCAGCATTTT; CDR3aa: CASSQTGTGVQPQHF
abundance: many; j_gene: TRBJ1-5; len: 12; v_gene: TRBV7-2; d_gene: .; CDR3nt: TGTGCCAGCAGCTTAACGTATCAGCCCCAGCATTTT; CDR3aa: CASSLTYQPQHF
abundance: few; j_gene: TRBJ2-5; len: 9; v_gene: TRBV7-2; d_gene: .; CDR3nt: TGTGCCGGGGCGACGCACCAGTACTTC; CDR3aa: CAGATHQYF